This TCR beta chain was sequenced in a study of T cell responses to AZD1222 COVID-19 vaccine. Overall study results and limits: Clonal diversity was possibly underestimated, and white British individuals and females predominated among donors.

Comments on this clone: Its antigen is currently unknown.

CDR1 and CDR2 (germline): MNHEY, SMNVEV (reference sequence). The CDR3 contains 13 residues. The germline V and J ends were trimmed by 3 bases and 3 bases, with 5 bases remaining between them. The table came from immunoSEQ multiplex PCR; TCRdb's copy has only in-frame clones and leaves some out. This sample has about 150,000 clones, with about 90% found just once. V is TRBV27 and J is TRBJ1-4; D uncertain. Material: peripheral blood, obtained on day 0 of AZD1222 vaccination. The origin of this receptor is an adult in good health. The chain's CDR3 is CASSLWSNEKLFF. The CDR3 DNA reads as TGTGCCAGCAGTTTGTGGTCTAATGAAAAACTGTTTTTT.